Below are 12 T cell receptor beta chains sequenced from a single sample in a study of blood T cell repertoires in COVID-19. Using immunoSEQ multiplex PCR, the repertoire was profiled, and TCRdb retains in-frame clones only, with some absent. The table shows 160,000 or so clones, with roughly 90% occurring only once. Sequences were obtained from peripheral blood. The origin of the receptors is a man aged 60 to 75 with acute or convalescent COVID-19.

The V and J genes are TRBV6-2 or TRBV6-3 and TRBJ1-3; TRBD1 aligns across 7 bases. In germline, CDR1 is MNHEY, CDR2 SVGEGT. J gave up 1 base and V 4 bases, and 4 bases lay outside the gene matches. The CDR3 sequence is 15 residues long. CDR3 DNA: TGTGCCAGCAGTTCGACGACAGGGTCTGGAAACACCATATATTTT. Translating it yields CASSSTTGSGNTIYF.

Notes on this clone: The junction differs from germline at one of its ends, possibly a read error. The V and J genes are TRBV7-8 and TRBJ2-1; TRBD2 aligns across 12 bases. Germline lookup yields CDR1 SGHVS and CDR2 FQNEAQ. This CDR3 is 14 amino acids long. CDR3 sequence (DNA): TGTGCCAGCAGGCGGTCTAGCGGGGGGGAACCGCTTCTCTTC. Translation gives CASRRSSGGEPLLF.

The CDR3 here is CASSLIHSGGISYNEQFF. For the CDR3, the DNA is TGTGCCAGCAGTTTGATACACTCAGGGGGCATCTCCTACAATGAGCAGTTCTTC. The chain is built from TRBV27 and TRBJ2-1, with 8 bases lining up with TRBD1. Germline V gene lookup returns CDR1 MNHEY and CDR2 SMNVEV (reference sequence). The J segment lost 0 bases and the V segment lost 3 bases, leaving 10 bases of the junction unmatched. This CDR3 spans 18 amino acids.

The chain uses TRBV7-9 and TRBJ2-1; 8 nucleotides align to TRBD1. The CDR3 totals 15 residues. Per the germline V gene, CDR1 is SEHNR and CDR2 is FQNEAQ (reference sequence). With 7 bases clipped from V and 5 bases from J, the junction kept 10 bases outside the gene matches. CDR3 sequence: CASTNRTGNDNEQFF. The CDR3 DNA follows: TGTGCCAGCACCAACAGGACAGGGAATGACAATGAGCAGTTCTTC.

J is TRBJ1-5 and V is TRBV5-1, with a possible D match to TRBD1 (6 bases). In germline, CDR1 is SGHRS, CDR2 YFSETQ. The V gene lost 4 bases and the J gene lost 7 bases, with 15 bases spanning the gap. The CDR3 spans 14 residues. The DNA of the CDR3 is TGCGCCAGCAGCCCTGCGGACAGAACCCAGCCCCAGCATTTT. Protein sequence: CASSPADRTQPQHF.

V gene TRBV14 combines with J gene TRBJ2-7, with 12 bases lining up with TRBD2. This CDR3 spans 17 amino acids. CDR1 is SGHDN and CDR2 is FVKESK in the germline V gene. V lost 4 bases to trimming and J lost 0 bases; unmatched junction nucleotides: 7. This CDR3 reads CASSPRLAGASSYEQYF. The CDR3 DNA sequence: TGTGCCAGCAGCCCGCGACTAGCGGGGGCTAGCTCCTACGAGCAGTACTTC.

This clone appeared a few times. The chain couples TRBV5-1 to TRBJ2-2; weak D call: TRBD2 (6 bases). The length of the CDR3 is 14 residues. V gave up 4 bases and J gave up 7 bases, with 14 bases separating them. CDR1 is SGHRS and CDR2 is YFSETQ in the germline V gene. CDR3 nucleotide sequence: TGCGCCAGCAGCGCCCGGGGGAAGGGCGGGGAGCTGTTTTTT. Its translation is CASSARGKGGELFF.

V and J are TRBV11-2 and TRBJ2-7; the D gene is possibly TRBD1 (5 bases). Trimming removed 5 bases from V and 0 bases from J, with 11 bases in between. Germline V gene sequence: CDR1 SGHAT, CDR2 FQNNGV. The CDR3 contains 14 residues. The CDR3 coding sequence is TGTGCCAGCAGCGCCGACAGAGGCTCCTACGAGCAGTACTTC. Its translation is CASSADRGSYEQYF.

The chain combines TRBV5-8 with TRBJ1-4; 8 nucleotides align to TRBD1. This CDR3 comprises 16 residues. Germline CDR1 reads SGHTS; CDR2 reads YDEGEE. Trimming took 3 bases from V and 3 from J; bases not matched to a gene: 7. This CDR3 reads CASSSRQGQANEKLFF. CDR3 coding DNA: TGTGCCAGCAGCTCGAGACAGGGGCAAGCTAATGAAAAACTGTTTTTT.

V and J are TRBV7-2 and TRBJ1-1; weak D call: TRBD1 (6 bases). Trimming shortened V by 1 base and J by 1 base, and 7 bases separated the two germline ends. Germline V gene sequence: CDR1 SGHTA, CDR2 FQGNSA. The CDR3 consists of 14 residues. DNA of the CDR3: TGTGCCAGCAGCTTAGGGGGGCGGAACACTGAAGCTTTCTTT. It yields the protein CASSLGGRNTEAFF.

The rearrangement links TRBV24-1 to TRBJ2-1, with TRBD2 matching over 14 bases. The CDR3 spans 16 residues. CDR1 is KGHDR, CDR2 SFDVKD, per germline. V lost 4 bases, J lost 8 bases, and 6 bases stayed unmatched. DNA for the CDR3: TGTGCCACCAGTGACTCCGGGACTAGCGGGGGCGATGAGCAGTTCTTC. Amino acids: CATSDSGTSGGDEQFF.

V gene TRBV5-4 combines with J gene TRBJ1-1; D is uncertain. V gave up 3 bases and J gave up 4 bases, with 10 bases separating them. The CDR3 totals 13 residues. Per germline, CDR1 SGHNT and CDR2 YYREEE (reference sequence). DNA of the CDR3: TGTGCCAGCAGCTCTACAGTCACCACTGAAGCTTTCTTT. Translation: CASSSTVTTEAFF.